The T cell receptor beta chain described here comes from a study of blood T cell repertoires in COVID-19. Germline-derived CDR1 and CDR2 are SGDLS and YYNGEE. The V and J ends lost 2 bases and 0 bases respectively, with 8 bases between them. This CDR3 comprises 14 residues. Profiled with immunoSEQ multiplex PCR; TCRdb holds only in-frame clones, not every one. Seen here are some 200,000 clones, over 75% observed once, and the top ten hold 6% to 7.5%. This sequence was found in a middle-aged woman with acute COVID-19. The sequenced material came from PBMCs or T cells enriched from blood (not recorded which). V and J are TRBV9 and TRBJ1-1; D not certain. This chain's CDR3 is CASSVSSMNTEAFF. The DNA of the CDR3 is TGTGCCAGCAGCGTGTCAAGCATGAACACTGAAGCTTTCTTT.